These T cell receptor beta chains were read from a single sample in a study of graft-versus-host responses after intestinal transplantation. TCRdb's copy holds only in-frame clones and misses some; the assay was immunoSEQ multiplex PCR. The sample contains 5,000 to 7,000 clones, 69% of which appear only once. The sample consisted of ileum tissue, taken almost 310 days after intestinal transplant. The receptors stem from a human patient who received an intestinal transplant, so some T cells may come from the graft donor. CDR3s include the opening cysteine and the closing phenylalanine or tryptophan. Fields, in order: J gene, clone size, V gene, D gene, CDR3 DNA, CDR3 protein. The D gene is left open where the match is weak. Where a row states a size, it is once, few, many or the class of an expanded clone; other rows omit it.

TRBJ2-2 . TRBV29-1 . TGCAGCGTTGAGAAGGGACTCGACACCGGGGAGCTGTTTTTT CSVEKGLDTGELFF
TRBJ1-5 . TRBV2 . TGTGCCAGCAGGAGGGATAGCAATCAGCCCCAGCATTTT CASRRDSNQPQHF
TRBJ1-5 medium-sized TRBV15 . TGTGCCACCAGCACGAAGAGCAATCAGCCCCAGCATTTT CATSTKSNQPQHF
TRBJ2-7 . TRBV6-1 TRBD2 TGTGCCAGCAGTGAGGGGACTAGGCCATACGAGCAGTACTTC CASSEGTRPYEQYF
TRBJ1-4 few TRBV15 . TGTGCCACCAGCAGGGGCGTTAATGAAAAACTGTTTTTT CATSRGVNEKLFF
TRBJ2-7 . TRBV15 . TGTGCCACCAGCAGAGGCGGGTTGCAGTACTTC CATSRGGLQYF
TRBJ2-3 . TRBV7-2 TRBD2 TGTGCCAGCAGCTTAGACACTAGCGGGGGGCCGGGGGATACGCAGTATTTT CASSLDTSGGPGDTQYF
TRBJ2-1 . TRBV7-3 . TGTGCCAGCGGAAGGGCGGGAAGCTCCTACAATGAGCAGTTCTTC CASGRAGSSYNEQFF
TRBJ2-7 . TRBV4-2 TRBD2 TGTGCCAGCAGCGGTAGCGGGGCCAAAACCTACGAGCAGTACTTC CASSGSGAKTYEQYF
TRBJ2-7 medium-sized TRBV7-9 . TGTGCCAGCAGCCCCGGGTGGGGTTCCACGTACGAGCAGTACTTC CASSPGWGSTYEQYF
TRBJ2-7 . TRBV7-6 . TGTGCCAGCAGCCCATTGGGAGTTGGAGGCTGGGGAGAGCAGTACTTC CASSPLGVGGWGEQYF
TRBJ1-5 few TRBV5-1 . TGCGCCAGCAGCTTGGCCGGGGGGGCTCAGCCCCAGCATTTT CASSLAGGAQPQHF
TRBJ1-2 . TRBV27 . TGTGCCAGCAGTCCCTCAGGGGTTATTGGCTACACCTTC CASSPSGVIGYTF
TRBJ2-1 few TRBV9 . TGTGCCAGCAGCGTATCCGTCGGCAATGAGCAGTTCTTC CASSVSVGNEQFF
TRBJ2-5 . TRBV27 TRBD2 TGTGCCAGCAGTTTAGGCGGGAGTTGGGAGACCCAGTACTTC CASSLGGSWETQYF
TRBJ1-3 . TRBV7-2 . TGTGCCAGCAGCTTAGACGGGGGGCGGTCTGGAAACACCATATATTTT CASSLDGGRSGNTIYF
TRBJ1-5 . TRBV11-3 . TGTGCCAGCAGCTTAGACCTAAGTCGGGCAGATCGGAATCAGCCCCAGCATTTT CASSLDLSRADRNQPQHF
TRBJ1-2 . TRBV9 TRBD1 TGTGCCAGCAGCGTAGCCGCTCTGACAGGGGGTGGCTACACCTTC CASSVAALTGGGYTF
TRBJ2-3 . TRBV25-1 . TGTGCCACCCGACCAGATACGCAGTATTTT CATRPDTQYF
TRBJ2-3 . TRBV7-9 . TGTGCCAGCAGCTTAGAAGGGGGGGGCACAGATACGCAGTATTTT CASSLEGGGTDTQYF
TRBJ2-3 once TRBV7-6 . TGTGCCAGCAGTCCTCACGGCGGAGGCGTAGATACGCAGTATTTT CASSPHGGGVDTQYF
TRBJ2-3 . TRBV7-8 TRBD2 TGTGCCAGCAGCTTAGCGGGAGGGGTCACAGATACGCAGTATTTT CASSLAGGVTDTQYF
TRBJ2-3 once TRBV19 . TGTGCCAGTAGTAATAGCGCCACAGATACGCAGTATTTT CASSNSATDTQYF
TRBJ1-1 . TRBV6-5 . TGTGCCAGCAGTTATAGGGCACCCAACTGGAGCACTGAAGCTTTCTTT CASSYRAPNWSTEAFF
TRBJ1-1 . TRBV4-3 . TGCGCCAGCAGCCAAGGTCACGGCGCTGAAGCTTTCTTT CASSQGHGAEAFF
TRBJ2-3 . TRBV25-1 TRBD2 TGTGCCAGCAGTGAAAAAGCGGGGGGAGATACGCAGTATTTT CASSEKAGGDTQYF
TRBJ2-5 . TRBV28 TRBD1 TGTGCCAGCAGCCGACCGGGACAGGGGTCTGGGGGAGAGACCCAGTACTTC CASSRPGQGSGGETQYF
TRBJ2-7 few TRBV28 TRBD1 TGTGCCAGCAGTAGACAGGGGGACGAGCAGTACTTC CASSRQGDEQYF
TRBJ2-1 . TRBV7-4 . TGTGCCAGCAGCCTTACCACAATCTTC CASSLTTIF
TRBJ2-2 . TRBV5-1 . TGCGCCAGCCGGATTAGCGTTCAGAACACCGGGGAGCTGTTTTTT CASRISVQNTGELFF
TRBJ2-2 . TRBV28 . TGTGCCAGCAGTTCCTCGGGGAGGGGGCGCTTCCGGGAGCTGTTTTTT CASSSSGRGRFRELFF
TRBJ1-4 . TRBV9 TRBD1 TGTGCCAGCAGCGGAAACAGGGGACGCTCAACTAATGAAAAACTGTTTTTT CASSGNRGRSTNEKLFF
TRBJ2-3 once TRBV6-5 . TGTGCCAGCAGCCCCCGGCTCACAGATACGCAGTATTTT CASSPRLTDTQYF
TRBJ2-7 . TRBV7-3 TRBD1 TGTGCCAGCAGCTTATGGGACAGAACCTACGAGCAGTACTTC CASSLWDRTYEQYF
TRBJ1-4 . TRBV2 . TGTGCCAGCATCCTGGGTGGGGACACGTACCGAATTGCAACTAATGAAAAACTGTTTTTT CASILGGDTYRIATNEKLFF
TRBJ2-7 . TRBV11-3 TRBD1 TGTGCCAGCAGCCAAAACAGGGGGCGCGGGTACGAGCAGTACTTC CASSQNRGRGYEQYF
TRBJ1-5 once TRBV6-1 TRBD1 TGTGCCAGCAGTGAAGCGACAGGGGGCAATCAGCCCCAGCATTTT CASSEATGGNQPQHF